This TCR beta chain came from a study of cytomegalovirus exposure and HLA in healthy donors. General study points: Cytomegalovirus status was reportedly diagnosed by the classifier with high specificity and sensitivity. Reports state that TCR beta sequences accurately predicted most subjects' HLA-A and HLA-B alleles.

Germline V gene sequence: CDR1 SGHTS, CDR2 YDEGEE. V lost 4 bases to trimming and J lost 4 bases, with 17 bases between them. The CDR3 is 15 residues long. Comments on this clone: What it recognizes is unknown.

The PCR employed 60 Vbeta primers together with 13 Jbeta primers. Only in-frame clones appear in the TCRdb table, and some are missing; sequencing was by immunoSEQ multiplex PCR. The table lists 150,000 to 200,000 clones, about four fifths of them singletons. The sequenced material came from PBMCs. The V and J genes are TRBV5-8 and TRBJ1-2; perhaps TRBD1 as D (5 bases). This clonotype was sampled from a young man in good health and CMV-seronegative. CDR3 in DNA: TGTGCCAGCAGCCTCGTCCAGGGAACCTTCTATGGCTACACCTTC. Its protein product is CASSLVQGTFYGYTF.